Detailed here is one T cell receptor (beta chain). The sample holds other DNA sequences that translate to the same CDR3. At a deep level, the assay was run. Some clones are missing from TCRdb's copy, which holds only in-frame ones; the method was immunoSEQ multiplex PCR. The repertoire holds some 2,100,000 clones, with about 92% as singletons. The data were obtained in a study of shared clonotypes between healthy human individuals. Germline-derived CDR1 and CDR2 are MNHEY and SMNVEV (reference sequence). Trimming took off 6 bases at V and 5 bases at J, with 16 bases between the two ends. The CDR3 covers 14 residues. Naive CD8 cells lacked CD45RO and underwent positive selection for CCR7, leaving out terminally differentiated effector memory CD45RA+ cells.

The sequenced sample was naive CD8+ T cells from PBMCs. The TCR comes from a man aged 18 to 29 in good health. Some clones in this sample may be carry-over from other donors' samples. The chain recombines TRBV27 with TRBJ1-1, with D tentatively TRBD1 (5 bases). CDR3 residues: CASSWGGGRTEAFF. The DNA of the CDR3 is TGTGCCAGCAGCTGGGGGGGAGGGCGAACTGAAGCTTTCTTT.